This T cell receptor beta chain is drawn from a study of blood T cell repertoires in COVID-19. Across the study: Both acute and convalescent COVID-19 samples were obtained from the United States, Italy and Spain. Nucleic acid was either cDNA or gDNA, and it came from T cells, B-cell-depleted T cells, or PBMCs.

A single count supports this clone. Per the authors' pipeline: From reference gene primer amplification, estimates of nucleated cell counts were derived. TCRdb keeps only in-frame clones here, not all; method: immunoSEQ multiplex PCR. The V and J calls and clone size are taken from that table; D and trimming were inferred from the DNA. This sample has 310,000 or so clones; roughly 87% occur once, and the top ten carry 2% to 2.5%. Germline V CDR1 and CDR2: SQVTM, ANQGSEA. Trimming at V came to 4 bases and at J to 4 bases, leaving 14 bases not matched to a gene. This CDR3 has 16 residues. The chain has TRBV29-1 and TRBJ1-1; 8 positions match TRBD1. The sequence was obtained from a woman aged 45-60 years who had recovered from COVID-19. Sequencing input: peripheral blood. CDR3 nucleotide sequence: TGCAGCGTTGTTGTAAGGAGGGGACAGGAGGCCACTGAAGCTTTCTTT. Translation: CSVVVRRGQEATEAFF.